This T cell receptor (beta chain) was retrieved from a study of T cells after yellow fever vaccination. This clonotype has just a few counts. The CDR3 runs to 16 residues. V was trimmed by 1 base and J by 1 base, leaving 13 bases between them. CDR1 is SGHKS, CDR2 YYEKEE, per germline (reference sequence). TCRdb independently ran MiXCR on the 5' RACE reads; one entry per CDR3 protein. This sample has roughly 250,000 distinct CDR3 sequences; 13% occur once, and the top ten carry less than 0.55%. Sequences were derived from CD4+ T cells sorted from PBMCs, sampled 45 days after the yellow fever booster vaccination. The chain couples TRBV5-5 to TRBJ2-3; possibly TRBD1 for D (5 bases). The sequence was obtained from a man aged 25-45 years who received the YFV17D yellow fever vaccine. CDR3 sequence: CASSLWQGRGTDTQYF. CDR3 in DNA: TGTGCCAGCAGCTTGTGGCAGGGCCGGGGCACAGATACGCAGTATTTT.